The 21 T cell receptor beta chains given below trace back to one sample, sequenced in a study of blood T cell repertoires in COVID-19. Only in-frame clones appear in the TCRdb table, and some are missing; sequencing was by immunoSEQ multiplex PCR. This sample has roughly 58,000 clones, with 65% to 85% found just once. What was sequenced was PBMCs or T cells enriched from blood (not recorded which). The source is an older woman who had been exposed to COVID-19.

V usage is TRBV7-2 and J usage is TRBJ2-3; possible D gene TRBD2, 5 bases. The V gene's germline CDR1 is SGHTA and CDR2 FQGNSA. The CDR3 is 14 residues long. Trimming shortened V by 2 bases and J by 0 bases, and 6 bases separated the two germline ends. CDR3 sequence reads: CASSLRTSTDTQYF. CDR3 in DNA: TGTGCCAGCAGCTTAAGGACTAGCACAGATACGCAGTATTTT.

The DNA of the CDR3 is TGTGCCAGCAGTCAGGGGCAGAATCAGCCCCAGCATTTT. It codes for CASSQGQNQPQHF. The rearrangement joins TRBV28 to TRBJ1-5, with D possibly TRBD1 on 6 matching bases. Germline V gene lookup returns CDR1 MDHEN and CDR2 SYDVKM. The CDR3 has 13 residues. V was clipped by 5 bases and J by 4 bases, with 9 bases between them.

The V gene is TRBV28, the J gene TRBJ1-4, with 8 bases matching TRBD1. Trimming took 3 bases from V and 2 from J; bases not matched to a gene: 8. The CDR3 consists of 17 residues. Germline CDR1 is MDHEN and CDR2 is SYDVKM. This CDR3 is CASSLGTGGMTNEKLFF. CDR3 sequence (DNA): TGTGCCAGCAGTTTGGGAACAGGGGGGATGACTAATGAAAAACTGTTTTTT.

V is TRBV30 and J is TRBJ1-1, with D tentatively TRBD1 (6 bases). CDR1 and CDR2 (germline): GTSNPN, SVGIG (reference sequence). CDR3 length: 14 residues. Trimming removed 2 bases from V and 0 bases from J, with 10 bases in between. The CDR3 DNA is TGTGCCTGGAGTCTTCAGGGGATGAACACTGAAGCTTTCTTT. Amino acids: CAWSLQGMNTEAFF.

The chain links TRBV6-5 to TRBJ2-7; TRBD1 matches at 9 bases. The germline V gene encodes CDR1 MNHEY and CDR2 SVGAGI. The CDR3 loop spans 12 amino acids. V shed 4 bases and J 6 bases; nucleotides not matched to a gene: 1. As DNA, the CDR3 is TGTGCCAGCAGTTCGGGACAGGGCGAGCAGTACTTC. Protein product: CASSSGQGEQYF.

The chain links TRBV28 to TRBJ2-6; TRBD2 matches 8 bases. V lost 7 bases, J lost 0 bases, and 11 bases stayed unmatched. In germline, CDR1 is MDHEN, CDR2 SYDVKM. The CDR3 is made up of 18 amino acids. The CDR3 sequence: CASTGGLSDASGANVLTF. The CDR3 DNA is TGTGCCAGCACGGGGGGGCTTTCCGATGCCTCTGGGGCCAACGTCCTGACTTTC.

Here the CDR3 DNA reads TGTGCCAGTAGTATAATGAGGTCCGAGCCCCAGCATTTT. Residues: CASSIMRSEPQHF. V gene TRBV19 combines with J gene TRBJ1-5; no reliable D call. The V end lost 2 bases, the J end lost 8 bases, and 10 bases lay between the germline ends. Germline V CDR1 and CDR2: LNHDA, SQIVND (reference sequence). This CDR3 is built from 13 residues.

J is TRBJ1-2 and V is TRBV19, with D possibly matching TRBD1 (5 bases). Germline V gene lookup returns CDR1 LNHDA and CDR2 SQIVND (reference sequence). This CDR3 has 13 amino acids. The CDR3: CSTALSGGYGYTF. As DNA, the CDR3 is TGTTCGACCGCCCTATCCGGGGGCTATGGCTACACCTTC. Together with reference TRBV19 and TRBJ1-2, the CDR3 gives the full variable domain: DGGITQSPKYLFRKEGQNVTLSCEQNLNHDAMYWYRQDPGQGLRLIYYSQIVNDFQKGDIAEGYSVSREKKESFPLTVTSAQKNPTAFYLCSTALSGGYGYTFGSGTRLTVV.

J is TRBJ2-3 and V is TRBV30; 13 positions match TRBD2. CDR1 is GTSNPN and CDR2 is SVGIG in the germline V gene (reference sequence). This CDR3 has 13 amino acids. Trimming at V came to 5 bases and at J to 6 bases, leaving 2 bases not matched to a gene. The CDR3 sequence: CAWGLAGVDTQYF. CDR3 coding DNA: TGTGCCTGGGGACTAGCGGGGGTGGATACGCAGTATTTT.

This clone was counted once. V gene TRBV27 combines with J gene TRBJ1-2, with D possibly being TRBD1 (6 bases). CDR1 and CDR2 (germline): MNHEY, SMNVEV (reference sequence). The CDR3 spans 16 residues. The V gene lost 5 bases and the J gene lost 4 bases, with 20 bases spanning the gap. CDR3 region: CASSPYHGQFPYGYTF. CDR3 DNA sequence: TGTGCCAGCAGTCCCTACCATGGACAGTTCCCCTATGGCTACACCTTC.

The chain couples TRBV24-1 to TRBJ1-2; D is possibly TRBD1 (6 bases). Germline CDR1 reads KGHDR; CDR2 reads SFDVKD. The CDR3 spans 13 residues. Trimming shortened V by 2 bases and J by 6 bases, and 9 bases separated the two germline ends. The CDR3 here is CATSDSGVNGYTF. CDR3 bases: TGTGCCACCAGTGATTCAGGGGTGAATGGCTACACCTTC.

DNA for the CDR3: TGTGCCAGTAGTATTGAGGAGGTGAATTCACCCCTCCACTTT. Its protein product is CASSIEEVNSPLHF. The chain uses TRBV19 and TRBJ1-6; D unresolved. This CDR3 has 14 residues. Trimming took 3 bases from V and 7 from J, leaving 10 bases between them. The germline V gene encodes CDR1 LNHDA and CDR2 SQIVND (reference sequence).

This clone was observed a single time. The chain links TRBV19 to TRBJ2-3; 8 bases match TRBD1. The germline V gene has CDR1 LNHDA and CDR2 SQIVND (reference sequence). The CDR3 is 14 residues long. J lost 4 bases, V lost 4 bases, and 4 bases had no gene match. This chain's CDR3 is CASSTGQAADTQYF. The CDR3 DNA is TGTGCCAGTAGTACGGGACAGGCGGCAGATACGCAGTATTTT.

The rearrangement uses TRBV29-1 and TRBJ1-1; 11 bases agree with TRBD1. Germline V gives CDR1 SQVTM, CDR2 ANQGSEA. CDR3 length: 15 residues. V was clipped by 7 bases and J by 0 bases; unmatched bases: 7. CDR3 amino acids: CSAPGQGVMNTEAFF. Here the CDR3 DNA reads TGCAGCGCCCCGGGACAGGGGGTAATGAACACTGAAGCTTTCTTT.

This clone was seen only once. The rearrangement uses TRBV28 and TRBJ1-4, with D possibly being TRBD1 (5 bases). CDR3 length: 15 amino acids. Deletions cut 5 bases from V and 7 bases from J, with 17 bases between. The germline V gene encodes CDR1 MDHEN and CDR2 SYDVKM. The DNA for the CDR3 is TGTGCCAGCAGTGTCCGATCAGGGCCCCGTGAAAAACTGTTTTTT. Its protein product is CASSVRSGPREKLFF.

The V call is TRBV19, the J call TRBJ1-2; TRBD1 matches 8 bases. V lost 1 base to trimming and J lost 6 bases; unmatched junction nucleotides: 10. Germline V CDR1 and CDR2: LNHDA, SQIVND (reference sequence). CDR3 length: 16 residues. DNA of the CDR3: TGTGCCAGTAGTATAGCGGGACAGGTAGAACTTAATGGCTACACCTTC. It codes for CASSIAGQVELNGYTF.

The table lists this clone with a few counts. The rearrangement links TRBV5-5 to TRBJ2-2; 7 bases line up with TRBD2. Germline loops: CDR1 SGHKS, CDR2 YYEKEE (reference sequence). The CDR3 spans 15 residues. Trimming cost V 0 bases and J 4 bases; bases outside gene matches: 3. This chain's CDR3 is CASSLVRGGTGELFF. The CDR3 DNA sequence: TGTGCCAGCAGCTTGGTCCGCGGGGGCACCGGGGAGCTGTTTTTT.

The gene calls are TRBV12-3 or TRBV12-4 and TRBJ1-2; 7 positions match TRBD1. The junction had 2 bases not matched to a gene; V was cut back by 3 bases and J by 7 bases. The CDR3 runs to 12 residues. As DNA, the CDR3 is TGTGCCAGCAGTTTCGACAGGGCTGGCTACACCTTC. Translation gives CASSFDRAGYTF.

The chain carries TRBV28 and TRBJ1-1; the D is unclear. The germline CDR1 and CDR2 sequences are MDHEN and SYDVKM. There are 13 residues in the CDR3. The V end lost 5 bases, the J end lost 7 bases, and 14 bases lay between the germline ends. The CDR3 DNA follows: TGTGCCAGCAGTCCCCCCAGAAAGTTTGAAGCTTTCTTT. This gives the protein CASSPPRKFEAFF.

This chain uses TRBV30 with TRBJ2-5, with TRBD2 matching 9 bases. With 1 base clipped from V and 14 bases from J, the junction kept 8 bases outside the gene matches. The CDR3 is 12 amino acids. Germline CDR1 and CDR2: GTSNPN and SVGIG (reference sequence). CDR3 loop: CAWSDLVGLAYF. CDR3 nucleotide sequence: TGTGCCTGGAGTGATCTAGTGGGACTAGCCTACTTC.

CDR3: CASKGQGDTDTQYF. CDR3 nucleotide sequence: TGTGCCAGCAAGGGACAGGGCGACACAGATACGCAGTATTTT. The chain couples TRBV6-4 to TRBJ2-3; 9 bases line up with TRBD1. Trimming took 7 bases from V and 2 from J; bases not matched to a gene: 4. The germline gives CDR1 MRHNA, CDR2 SNTAGT. This CDR3 comprises 14 residues.